This T cell receptor (beta chain) is drawn from a study of tumor-infiltrating lymphocytes in primary liver carcinoma (dated by TCRdb to about 2017). As for the study more broadly: Hepatocellular carcinoma (four) or combined HCC and intrahepatic cholangiocarcinoma (one) was present in the five patients, who were three men and two women aged 30 to 69 years. The five patients had tumors of stage T1-T3 N0M0, with maximum diameters ranging from roughly 4.2 to 10 cm. Each sample produced about 3.65 to 7.5 million productive TCRbeta reads, and read depth showed no significant difference between tissue types. TCRbeta repertoire sequencing, expression microarrays and whole-exome sequencing were combined in the study across five regions of each liver tumor, with adjacent normal tissue and blood also included. A total of 35 specimens from 5 patients, comprising 25 or so tumor regions, 5 adjacent noncancerous liver tissues and 5 peripheral blood samples, were covered by TCRbeta repertoire sequencing. High reproducibility was observed for the technical replicate repertoires, with mean shared-clone rates roughly 0.89 and correlation coefficients above 0.98. On the study overall, not on this receptor specifically: Repertoire overlap was found to be higher between tumor regions (mean approximately 35%) than between tumor-adjacent (roughly 17%) or tumor-blood (approximately 15%) pairs, consistent with antigen-driven expansion. Only the TCR beta chain was sequenced, which likely underestimates true repertoire diversity because unpaired alpha chains were not captured. A significantly larger repertoire fraction was made up by the top 250 clones in tumors than in blood (p = 0.039). Because the samples were bulk and unsorted, CD4+ and CD8+ T cell repertoires could not be compared. With just a handful of patients in the study, the authors point out that the findings should be validated in a larger study.

Total RNA and DNA were co-extracted from approximately 20-30 mg of bulk tissue with the AllPrep DNA/RNA mini kit, without cell sorting. Roughly five patients with histopathologically diagnosed primary liver carcinoma underwent surgical resection in China between November 2015 and March 2016. At the time of sampling, the patients had chronic HBV infection and had not received any treatment. Fresh tumor and adjacent tissue pieces were bisected, with one half stored in RNAlater at -80 degrees C and the other half sent for histology. TCRbeta-specific cDNA was reverse-transcribed from 500 to 550 ng total RNA using a constant-region primer and ProtoScript II reverse transcriptase. Three nested multiplex PCR rounds, following a slightly modified ARM-PCR procedure, were used to build the TCRbeta libraries. Sample barcodes and Illumina adapters were attached in a final 25-cycle PCR using Deep VentR polymerase. Amplicons of 200-500 bp were gel-purified with a QIAquick gel extraction kit before sequencing. TCRbeta amplicons were sequenced on an Illumina HiSeq 2500 with 250-bp paired-end reads. From the authors' description of their analysis: Reads were quality-trimmed with Trimmomatic v0.33, and paired reads were merged with FLASH v1.2.11 to recover full CDR3 sequences. V, D and J germline segments were assigned to the rearranged TCRbeta sequences using MiGEC v1.2.1b. Clonotype statistics and Shannon-Wiener diversity indices were calculated with VDJtools v1.0.0. To cut down on sampling bias, every analysis after diversity analysis relied on just the 250 most abundant clonotypes from each sample. Using fastp trimming at Q25 and MiXCR clonotype assembly, TCRdb reanalyzed the public sequencing data and kept in-frame beta chains. Entries are consolidated by CDR3 protein sequence, retaining the most common genes and DNA. The V and J calls here are based on TCRdb, not the publication. The sample has tens of thousands of distinct CDR3 sequences on record, 75% of them singletons. Clones ranked in the top ten supply 35% to 40% of the sample.

Turning to this clonotype: The antigen this receptor binds is unknown. A read error may account for a junction end that differs from germline.

This receptor was taken from a man aged 40-49 years with primary liver carcinoma and hepatitis B virus infection. The sample was tumor-adjacent normal liver tissue.

The CDR3 protein: CSVLTGAHDQYF. The DNA sequence follows: TGCAGCGTACTGACAGGGGCCCACGATCAGTACTTC. The sequence is built from TRBV29-1 and TRBJ2-7; the central 8 bases match TRBD1. The germline V gene specifies SQVTM as CDR1 and ANQGSEA as CDR2. Measured from the cysteine to the phenylalanine, the CDR3 is 12 residues long. CDR3 DNA is the only sequence kept; it has 36 bases, read in frame from the first base.